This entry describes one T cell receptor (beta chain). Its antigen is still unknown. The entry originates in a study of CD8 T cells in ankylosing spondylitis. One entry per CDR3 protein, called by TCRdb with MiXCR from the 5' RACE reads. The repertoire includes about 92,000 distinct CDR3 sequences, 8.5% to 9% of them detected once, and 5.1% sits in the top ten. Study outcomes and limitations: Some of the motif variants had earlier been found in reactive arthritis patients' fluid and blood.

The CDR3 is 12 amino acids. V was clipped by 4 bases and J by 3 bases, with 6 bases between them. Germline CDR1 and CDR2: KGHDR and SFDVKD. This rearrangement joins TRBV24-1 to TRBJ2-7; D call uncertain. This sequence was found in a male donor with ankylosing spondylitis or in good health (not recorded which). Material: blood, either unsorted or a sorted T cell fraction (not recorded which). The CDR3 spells CATSDLNYEQYF. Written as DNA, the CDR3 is TGTGCCACCAGTGACCTCAACTACGAGCAGTACTTC.